The T cell receptor (beta chain) under discussion was sequenced for a study of beta chain features in type 1 diabetes. By way of CD45RO/CCR7/CD25/CD127/CD95/CD27, the CD4+ regulatory, stem cell-like memory, central memory and naive cells were sorted. Investigators reverse transcribed all isolated RNA, so they sequenced expressed TCRB transcripts. Reads from naive, central memory and regulatory T cell samples averaged about 3.57 million. Libraries were prepared by immunoSEQ multiplex PCR; TCRdb keeps only in-frame clonotypes and omits some of them. The sample lists 430,000 or so clones, 10% to 12% occurring once. A note on this clone: Antigen unknown.

The CDR3 totals 12 residues. Trimming cost V 5 bases and J 7 bases, with 11 bases left between them. The V gene's germline CDR1 is SNHLY and CDR2 FYNNEI. General study findings and limits: Type 1 diabetes patients showed a moderate but significant shortening of TCRB CDR3s in all four CD4+ subsets.

The TCR comes from a woman between 18 and 29 years old in good health. The sample was naive CD4+ T cells from blood. The chain combines TRBV2 with TRBJ1-1; a possible D gene is TRBD1 (6 bases). The DNA for the CDR3 is TGTGCCAGCAGTCGACAGGCAGTTGAAGCTTTCTTT. It yields the protein CASSRQAVEAFF.